The clone carrying this T cell receptor (beta chain) was counted only a few times. The sample originates from a study of regulatory T cells in long-lasting Graves disease. The time point was: newly diagnosed GD, antithyroid drugs for less than 3 months. RNA from PBMCs was the source of the TCR library. Building the TCR beta libraries relied on iRepertoire HTBI primers, and CDR3 regions underwent Arm-PCR. TCRdb re-called the multiplex PCR reads with MiXCR, one entry per CDR3 protein. The sample comprises 450,000 to 500,000 distinct CDR3 sequences, around 15% of which are singletons, and 10% to 15% rests with the top ten. The germline gives CDR1 SEHNR, CDR2 FQNEAQ (reference sequence). Trimming pared 8 bases from V and 10 bases from J, leaving 20 bases between. CDR3 length: 13 amino acids. These data were also reused for a study on T cells in Graves' hyperthyroidism and ophthalmopathy.

The gene calls are TRBV7-9 and TRBJ1-2, with a possible D match to TRBD1 (6 bases). The sample in question was peripheral blood mononuclear cells (PBMCs), obtained at new diagnosis, from a patient treated with antithyroid drugs. The sequence derives from a man in his forties with Graves disease. Here the CDR3 DNA reads TGTGCCAGCGCGTCGGACAGCCGTCTTGTCTACACCTTC. This sequence encodes CASASDSRLVYTF. Together with reference TRBV7-9 and TRBJ1-2, the CDR3 gives the full variable domain: DTGVSQNPRHKITKRGQNVTFRCDPISEHNRLYWYRQTLGQGPEFLTYFQNEAQLEKSRLLSDRFSAERPKGSFSTLEIQRTEQGDSAMYLCASASDSRLVYTFGSGTRLTVV.